A single TCR beta chain is shown here with its context. TCRdb re-called the 5' RACE reads and catalogs CDR3 proteins one per entry, DNA excluded. The listing records some 130,000 distinct CDR3 sequences. These data originate in a study of monozygotic twins with inflammatory bowel disease. This receptor was taken from a human donor with ulcerative colitis or Crohn's disease, or a healthy co-twin of an affected twin (not recorded which). Sequencing was performed on blood.

The chain's CDR3 is CAWGLGQGMVDEKLFF. The chain links TRBV30 to TRBJ1-4; TCRdb proposes TRBD1, but this gene call is untestable without DNA. From germline, CDR1 is GTSNPN and CDR2 SVGIG (reference sequence). This CDR3 contains 16 residues.